The next 31 T cell receptor beta chains were all read from a single sample in a study of STAT5B mutations in CD4+ large granular lymphocyte leukemia. Clones were sequenced by immunoSEQ multiplex PCR, and TCRdb holds only the in-frame ones, with some missing. Of some 4,500 clones listed, around 80% were seen once; the top ten hold roughly 8.2%. The sample was PBMCs. All receptors derive from a man aged 70-80 years with CD4+ T-cell large granular lymphocyte leukemia.

The V call is TRBV9, the J call TRBJ2-5; D is unclear. The CDR3 spans 14 residues. Germline loops: CDR1 SGDLS, CDR2 YYNGEE. Trimming took 0 bases from V and 2 from J, leaving 8 bases between them. CDR3 DNA: TGTGCCAGCAGCGTAGAAGCAACTCAAGAGACCCAGTACTTC. Its protein is CASSVEATQETQYF.

V gene TRBV7-9 combines with J gene TRBJ2-1; tentatively, D is TRBD1 or TRBD2 (6 bases each). The CDR3 sequence is 17 residues long. Germline CDR1 is SEHNR and CDR2 is FQNEAQ (reference sequence). V dropped 6 bases and J dropped 0 bases, with 18 bases sitting between them. The CDR3, as DNA: TGTGCCAGCAGGTCAACTGGGGGGCCGAGCTCCTACAATGAGCAGTTCTTC. Its translation is CASRSTGGPSSYNEQFF.

The sample holds a few counts of this clone. The chain carries TRBV30 and TRBJ1-2; maybe TRBD1 (5 bases). The germline V gene has CDR1 GTSNPN and CDR2 SVGIG (reference sequence). Trimming pared 8 bases from V and 0 bases from J, leaving 22 bases between. The CDR3 spans 16 residues. This CDR3 reads CAPNTGSGWTNYGYTF. The CDR3 bases are TGTGCCCCAAACACTGGCTCAGGGTGGACTAACTATGGCTACACCTTC.

The J gene is TRBJ2-1, the V gene TRBV27, with 7 bases lining up with TRBD2. The CDR3 totals 15 residues. Germline assignment: CDR1 MNHEY and CDR2 SMNVEV (reference sequence). J lost 1 base, V lost 5 bases, and 5 bases had no gene match. CDR3 sequence (DNA): TGTGCCAGCAGTGCCACTAGCGCTTCCTACAATGAGCAGTTCTTC. This sequence encodes CASSATSASYNEQFF.

The sample holds a few counts of this clone. The V gene is TRBV19, the J gene TRBJ2-7; 7 bases agree with TRBD2. The germline V gene has CDR1 LNHDA and CDR2 SQIVND (reference sequence). The CDR3 runs 16 residues. Germline trimming cut 2 bases from V and 4 bases from J; bases unmatched to any gene: 11. CDR3 amino acids: CASSISGTGGLYEQYF. In nucleotides, the CDR3 is TGTGCCAGTAGTATATCCGGGACGGGGGGTTTGTACGAGCAGTACTTC.

This chain's CDR3 is CASSLGTGSGYTF. In DNA form, the CDR3 reads TGTGCCAGCAGCTTAGGGACAGGGAGTGGCTACACCTTC. The genes are TRBV7-2 and TRBJ1-2; 8 bases fit TRBD1. With 1 base clipped from V and 7 bases from J, the junction kept 2 bases outside the gene matches. This CDR3 comprises 13 residues. Germline CDR1 and CDR2: SGHTA and FQGNSA.

The chain employs TRBV2 and TRBJ1-1; TRBD1 matches at 7 bases. The junction had 7 bases not matched to a gene; V was cut back by 6 bases and J by 0 bases. This CDR3 spans 15 amino acids. The V gene's germline CDR1 is SNHLY and CDR2 FYNNEI. The CDR3 reads CASSEDRTMNTEAFF. The CDR3 DNA reads as TGTGCCAGCAGCGAGGACAGGACTATGAACACTGAAGCTTTCTTT.

The chain uses TRBV5-5 and TRBJ1-3; no clear D gene. The V end was cut by 2 bases, the J end by 4 bases, with 10 bases between. The CDR3 sequence is 14 residues long. The germline V gene has CDR1 SGHKS and CDR2 YYEKEE (reference sequence). As DNA, the CDR3 is TGTGCCAGCAGCTTAGGTCACCAAGGAAACACCATATATTTT. This sequence encodes CASSLGHQGNTIYF.

This clone was counted only a few times. The chain is built from TRBV7-2 and TRBJ2-5, with D perhaps being TRBD1 or TRBD2 (6 bases each). The germline V gene has CDR1 SGHTA and CDR2 FQGNSA. Trimming removed 6 bases from V and 5 bases from J, with 16 bases in between. The CDR3 totals 14 residues. The CDR3 region has the DNA TGTGCCAGCAGTCGACAAGGGGGGCGGGAGACCCAGTACTTC. Translation: CASSRQGGRETQYF.

The chain employs TRBV7-7 and TRBJ2-3, with 7 bases matching TRBD2. CDR1 and CDR2 from the germline V gene are SSHAT and FNYEAQ (reference sequence). Losses at the gene ends were 1 base for V and 0 bases for J; bases not matched to a gene: 7. This CDR3 is 17 amino acids long. CDR3 protein: CASSLGGGGVSTDTQYF. CDR3 bases: TGTGCCAGCAGCTTAGGCGGGGGAGGGGTGAGCACAGATACGCAGTATTTT.

By sample fraction, this clone is large. The V call is TRBV19, the J call TRBJ2-1; TRBD2 agrees at 7 bases. CDR1 and CDR2 from the germline V gene are LNHDA and SQIVND (reference sequence). The ends lost 3 bases at V and 13 bases at J; junction bases unmatched: 9. The CDR3 is 13 residues long. CDR3: CASSITQRESQFF. Written as DNA, the CDR3 is TGTGCCAGTAGTATCACCCAGCGGGAAAGTCAGTTCTTC.

The rearrangement joins TRBV7-7 to TRBJ2-3, with D perhaps TRBD1 (6 bases). The CDR3 sequence is 15 residues long. The germline V and J ends were trimmed by 2 bases and 6 bases, with 15 bases remaining between them. Germline V CDR1 and CDR2: SSHAT, FNYEAQ (reference sequence). This CDR3 reads CASSLSAVGADTQYF. DNA for the CDR3: TGTGCCAGCAGCTTATCAGCGGTGGGGGCGGATACGCAGTATTTT.

The gene calls are TRBV5-1 and TRBJ2-5; D remains ambiguous. This CDR3 has 13 amino acids. Trimming left V 5 bases short and J 5 bases short, with 13 bases between. Germline V lookup: CDR1 SGHRS, CDR2 YFSETQ. The CDR3 DNA reads TGCGCCAGCAGTCTCCTCGGACGGGAGACCCAGTACTTC. Its translation: CASSLLGRETQYF.

This clone appeared once. This chain uses TRBV29-1 with TRBJ2-2, with 7 bases lining up with TRBD1. Trimming took 7 bases from V and 3 from J; bases not matched to a gene: 11. Germline lookup yields CDR1 SQVTM and CDR2 ANQGSEA. CDR3 length: 15 residues. The CDR3 bases are TGCAGCGGGATGACCGGGACAGTTTACACCGGGGAGCTGTTTTTT. Translating gives CSGMTGTVYTGELFF.

The chain is built from TRBV6-6 and TRBJ1-1; D remains unclear. Germline V gene sequence: CDR1 MNHNY, CDR2 SVGAGI (reference sequence). V was trimmed by 6 bases and J by 2 bases, leaving 10 bases between them. The CDR3 consists of 13 residues. The CDR3: CASREGGNTEAFF. The CDR3 nucleotides are TGTGCCAGCAGGGAAGGTGGAAACACTGAAGCTTTCTTT.

The gene calls are TRBV7-9 and TRBJ1-3; no clear D gene. The germline V gene encodes CDR1 SEHNR and CDR2 FQNEAQ (reference sequence). V shed 2 bases and J shed 2 bases, with 19 bases lying between them. This CDR3 contains 18 residues. CDR3 DNA sequence: TGTGCCAGCAGCTTACCTAAGCCCGGGGAGGGCGCTGGAAACACCATATATTTT. This gives the protein CASSLPKPGEGAGNTIYF.

The chain recombines TRBV5-6 with TRBJ2-7, with D possibly being TRBD2 (5 bases). Germline lookup yields CDR1 SGHDT and CDR2 YYEEEE. CDR3 size: 14 residues. Trimming left V 4 bases short and J 0 bases short, with 11 bases between. CDR3 loop: CASSVPGSSYEQYV. In DNA, the CDR3 is TGTGCCAGCAGCGTACCGGGGAGCTCCTACGAGCAGTACGTC.

This clone occurred once. The rearrangement uses TRBV2 and TRBJ2-5; D unclear. The V end lost 5 bases, the J end lost 4 bases, and 5 bases lay between the germline ends. Looked up from germline, CDR1 is SNHLY and CDR2 is FYNNEI. CDR3 size: 11 residues. The CDR3 protein is CASSPGETQYF. The CDR3 region has the DNA TGTGCCAGCAGTCCTGGAGAGACCCAGTACTTC. Looking up the rest from reference TRBV2 and TRBJ2-5 gives the full variable domain: EPEVTQTPSHQVTQMGQEVILRCVPISNHLYFYWYRQILGQKVEFLVSFYNNEISEKSEIFDDQFSVERPDGSNFTLKIRSTKLEDSAMYFCASSPGETQYFGPGTRLLVL.

The rearrangement joins TRBV7-2 to TRBJ2-3, with 10 positions matching TRBD2. Germline V CDR1 and CDR2: SGHTA, FQGNSA. The length of the CDR3 is 15 residues. The V and J ends lost 5 bases and 4 bases, in that order; junction bases with no gene match: 6. CDR3 region: CASSPLAGAPDTQYF. The CDR3 bases are TGTGCCAGCAGCCCGCTAGCGGGAGCCCCAGATACGCAGTATTTT.

The chain has TRBV11-3 and TRBJ2-2; D call uncertain. Germline V gives CDR1 SGHNT, CDR2 YENEEA. The V end was cut by 4 bases, the J end by 8 bases, with 8 bases between. CDR3 length equals 12 residues. CDR3 region: CASSSPKGELFF. The CDR3 coding sequence is TGTGCCAGCAGCTCACCGAAGGGGGAGCTGTTTTTT.

The rearrangement links TRBV7-2 to TRBJ2-3; 13 bases are shared with TRBD2. Trimming took 3 bases from V and 4 from J; bases not matched to a gene: 7. This CDR3 has 17 residues. Germline CDR1 is SGHTA and CDR2 is FQGNSA. CDR3 sequence: CASSLWTSGRSADTQYF. The CDR3 nucleotides are TGTGCCAGCAGCTTGTGGACTAGCGGGAGAAGCGCAGATACGCAGTATTTT.

This clone came up a few times. The genes are TRBV6-4 and TRBJ1-5; D remains ambiguous. Per germline, CDR1 MRHNA and CDR2 SNTAGT. CDR3 length: 13 amino acids. V lost 2 bases to trimming and J lost 9 bases, with 11 bases between them. The CDR3, as DNA: TGTGCCAGCAGTGACACGGACGGGCTGCCCCAGCATTTT. Translation gives CASSDTDGLPQHF.

This clone is a singleton in its sample. V is TRBV11-3 and J is TRBJ2-1; D perhaps matches TRBD2 (5 bases). Germline loops: CDR1 SGHNT, CDR2 YENEEA. V was cut by 3 bases and J by 5 bases, with 11 bases left in between. The CDR3 is 14 residues long. CDR3: CASSFGLRDNEQFF. DNA for the CDR3: TGTGCCAGCAGCTTTGGGTTGCGGGACAATGAGCAGTTCTTC.

This CDR3 is CASSPGTSETQYF. In DNA, the CDR3 is TGTGCCAGCAGCCCCGGGACTAGCGAGACCCAGTACTTC. This chain links TRBV6-6 with TRBJ2-5; 9 bases map to TRBD2. J lost 5 bases, V lost 6 bases, and 4 bases had no gene match. Looked up from germline, CDR1 is MNHNY and CDR2 is SVGAGI (reference sequence). The CDR3 covers 13 residues.

This clone was detected only a few times. CDR3 nucleotide sequence: TGTGCCAGCAGCCCCCCCCGGAACAGGGTGGGAACTGAAGCTTTCTTT. Protein sequence: CASSPPRNRVGTEAFF. V gene TRBV21-1 combines with J gene TRBJ1-1; the D call of TRBD1 is as the table states it, not checked on the DNA. TRBV21-1 is flagged as a pseudogene. The CDR3 sequence is 16 residues long.

CDR3 coding DNA: TGTGCCTGGAGTGTAAAGGACACCACCTACGAGCAGTACTTC. Amino acid sequence: CAWSVKDTTYEQYF. The genes are TRBV30 and TRBJ2-5, with TRBD1 as a possible D gene (5 bases). Near its end, the DNA agrees better with TRBJ2-7, so the J call may be wrong. The germline gives CDR1 GTSNPN, CDR2 SVGIG (reference sequence). CDR3 length: 14 residues.

The chain joins TRBV19 to TRBJ2-1, with 9 nucleotides matching TRBD2. Per germline, CDR1 LNHDA and CDR2 SQIVND (reference sequence). With 5 bases clipped from V and 6 bases from J, the junction kept 5 bases outside the gene matches. The CDR3 extends over 14 amino acids. CDR3 nucleotide sequence: TGTGCCAGTAGTGTACTAGCGGGTGTCAATGAGCAGTTCTTC. This translates into CASSVLAGVNEQFF.

This clone appeared once. The chain joins TRBV29-1 to TRBJ1-2; D is possibly TRBD1 (5 bases). The CDR3 is made up of 14 amino acids. The V end lost 0 bases, the J end lost 7 bases, and 15 bases lay between the germline ends. Looked up from germline, CDR1 is SQVTM and CDR2 is ANQGSEA. CDR3 sequence reads: CSVEDPGWGGGYTF. The CDR3 DNA sequence: TGCAGCGTTGAAGACCCAGGGTGGGGTGGTGGCTACACCTTC.

This clone was counted once. This chain links TRBV19 with TRBJ2-5, with 7 bases identical to TRBD1. The CDR3 runs to 15 residues. Germline assignment: CDR1 LNHDA and CDR2 SQIVND (reference sequence). V lost 3 bases to trimming and J lost 7 bases; unmatched junction nucleotides: 11. This chain's CDR3 is CASSIWGGQAGTQYF. CDR3 bases: TGTGCCAGTAGTATCTGGGGCGGACAGGCTGGGACCCAGTACTTC.

This rearrangement joins TRBV28 to TRBJ2-7; 14 nucleotides match TRBD2. V shed 6 bases and J 3 bases; nucleotides not matched to a gene: 4. Germline V gene lookup returns CDR1 MDHEN and CDR2 SYDVKM. The CDR3 sequence is 15 residues long. CDR3 residues: CASRGTSGRFYEQYF. CDR3 DNA: TGTGCCAGCAGGGGGACTAGCGGGAGATTCTACGAGCAGTACTTC.

The CDR3 nucleotides are TGTGCCAGCAGCCCAAGGCGGGGTAGCCACGAGCAGTACTTC. The encoded protein is CASSPRRGSHEQYF. This chain links TRBV6-1 with TRBJ2-7; TRBD2 might be the D (6 bases). The CDR3 extends over 14 amino acids. Germline V lookup: CDR1 MNHNS, CDR2 SASEGT. V gave up 6 bases and J gave up 5 bases, with 17 bases separating them.